The 10 T cell receptor beta chains listed next were all sequenced from one sample in a study of blood T cell repertoires in COVID-19. Produced via immunoSEQ multiplex PCR; TCRdb's table is partial and in-frame only. The sample lists approximately 150,000 clones, 88% occurring once. The sequenced material came from peripheral blood. The receptors were sampled from a woman aged 55-70 years with acute or convalescent COVID-19.

The chain recombines TRBV4-3 with TRBJ1-6; TRBD1 matches 9 bases. Germline CDR1 reads LGHNA; CDR2 reads YSLEER. The CDR3 totals 15 residues. J was trimmed by 9 bases and V by 0 bases; bases with no gene match: 3. CDR3 sequence (DNA): TGCGCCAGCAGCCAAGAAACAGGGGGCTTTTCACCCCTCCACTTT. Translating gives CASSQETGGFSPLHF.

The rearrangement links TRBV28 to TRBJ1-2; possible D gene TRBD1, 5 bases. Trimming removed 7 bases from V and 8 bases from J, with 14 bases in between. CDR1 and CDR2 from the germline V gene are MDHEN and SYDVKM. CDR3 length equals 12 residues. CDR3 residues: CASISQGGGYTF. For the CDR3, the DNA is TGTGCCAGCATCTCTCAGGGCGGCGGCTACACCTTC.

The chain couples TRBV7-9 to TRBJ2-6, with a tentative D call TRBD2 (6 bases). Per the germline V gene, CDR1 is SEHNR and CDR2 is FQNEAQ (reference sequence). CDR3 length: 17 amino acids. The V and J ends lost 7 bases and 11 bases respectively, with 27 bases between them. CDR3 in amino acids: CASTPPLRDSVMDVLTF. The CDR3 coding sequence is TGTGCCAGCACCCCCCCCCTACGGGACTCGGTTATGGACGTCCTGACTTTC.

CDR3 nucleotides: TGTGCCAGCATCTCACCGGGACAGGGCTCCTACGAGCAGTACTTC. Protein: CASISPGQGSYEQYF. The chain is built from TRBV28 and TRBJ2-7; 9 bases map to TRBD1. Germline-derived CDR1 and CDR2 are MDHEN and SYDVKM. The CDR3 totals 15 residues. V lost 7 bases to trimming and J lost 0 bases; unmatched junction nucleotides: 7.

The rearrangement uses TRBV4-3 and TRBJ1-4; D might be TRBD1 (5 bases). CDR3 length: 16 amino acids. Trimming removed 0 bases from V and 4 bases from J, with 12 bases in between. CDR1 LGHNA and CDR2 YSLEER come from the germline V gene. CDR3 amino acids: CASSQEGLGHNEKLFF. The DNA for the CDR3 is TGCGCCAGCAGCCAAGAGGGGCTAGGACATAATGAAAAACTGTTTTTT.

The gene calls are TRBV5-6 and TRBJ1-2; no reliable D call. Germline values: CDR1 SGHDT, CDR2 YYEEEE. The length of the CDR3 is 13 residues. The V end was cut by 2 bases, the J end by 1 base, with 6 bases between. CDR3 sequence: CASSFGGNYGYTF. CDR3 DNA: TGTGCCAGCAGCTTTGGAGGTAACTATGGCTACACCTTC.

The V and J genes are TRBV5-6 and TRBJ2-3, with 8 bases aligning to TRBD2. Germline V gene lookup returns CDR1 SGHDT and CDR2 YYEEEE. V lost 0 bases to trimming and J lost 0 bases; unmatched junction nucleotides: 3. The CDR3 consists of 16 residues. CDR3 DNA sequence: TGTGCCAGCAGCTTGGCAGCGGGGGCCAGCACAGATACGCAGTATTTT. Protein: CASSLAAGASTDTQYF.

This chain links TRBV7-9 with TRBJ1-2; 9 nucleotides match TRBD1. Germline CDR1 SEHNR, CDR2 FQNEAQ (reference sequence). The CDR3 extends over 14 amino acids. The V segment lost 5 bases and the J segment 4 bases; nucleotides outside the gene matches: 5. CDR3 nucleotides: TGTGCCAGCAGCCAAGGACAGGGGACCTATGGCTACACCTTC. It specifies CASSQGQGTYGYTF.

V and J are TRBV6-6 and TRBJ2-5; no definite D call. CDR3 size: 9 residues. Per the germline V gene, CDR1 is MNHNY and CDR2 is SVGAGI (reference sequence). V lost 11 bases, J lost 4 bases, and 5 bases lay in between. The DNA for the CDR3 is TGTGCCGCAGGAGAGACCCAGTACTTC. Translated: CAAGETQYF.

This sequence joins TRBV4-1 and TRBJ2-1; 10 bases map to TRBD2. Per germline, CDR1 MGHRA and CDR2 YSYEKL. This CDR3 spans 14 amino acids. V trimming: 6 bases; J trimming: 6 bases; junction bases outside the gene matches: 5. The CDR3 here is CASRGAGGGNEQFF. The CDR3 nucleotides read TGCGCCAGCAGAGGAGCGGGGGGGGGCAATGAGCAGTTCTTC.